Each of the 7 T cell receptor beta chains below was sequenced from the same sample in a study of T cell repertoires in cytomegalovirus infection. These receptors are not linked to any known antigen. TCRdb re-derived calls from the reads in MiXCR, one entry per CDR3 protein. The sample lists 650,000 to 900,000 distinct CDR3 sequences; about 27% were seen once. The specimen was cultured CD8+ T cells from PBMCs, collected from culture after CMV antigen stimulation. The receptors come from a human donor in good health (CMV status not recorded). Some clones in this sample may be carry-over from other donors' samples.

The chain employs TRBV5-6 and TRBJ1-2; D not certain. Deletions cut 4 bases from V and 5 bases from J, with 6 bases between. The CDR3 is 11 amino acids. The V gene's germline CDR1 is SGHDT and CDR2 YYEEEE. CDR3 sequence (DNA): TGTGCCAGCAGCCGGGAGTATGGCTACACCTTC. Residues: CASSREYGYTF.

The chain carries TRBV6-6 and TRBJ1-2; no clear D. The CDR3 runs 14 residues. V was shortened by 0 bases and J by 4 bases, with 9 bases between the two germline ends. Germline CDR1 MNHNY, CDR2 SVGAGI (reference sequence). The CDR3 loop is CASSYSSGPYGYTF. The CDR3 DNA is TGTGCCAGCAGTTACTCTTCCGGACCCTATGGCTACACCTTC.

This clonotype came up many times. This chain uses TRBV7-9 with TRBJ1-5, with a possible D match to TRBD1 (5 bases). Deletions cut 2 bases from V and 1 base from J, with 12 bases between. Germline V lookup: CDR1 SEHNR, CDR2 FQNEAQ (reference sequence). The CDR3 sequence is 16 residues long. The CDR3 coding sequence is TGTGCCAGCAGCTTAACGGGAGCAGGGAGCAATCAGCCCCAGCATTTT. Translated: CASSLTGAGSNQPQHF.

This sequence joins TRBV12-3 or TRBV12-4 and TRBJ1-1; D unclear. Trimming cost V 5 bases and J 4 bases, with 8 bases left between them. The CDR3 extends over 12 amino acids. The CDR3 DNA sequence: TGTGCCAGCAGTGACAAATCCACTGAAGCTTTCTTT. This sequence encodes CASSDKSTEAFF.

The CDR3 DNA sequence: TGTGCCAGCAGCCTACAGGGTACCTTTCCGGATGAGCAGTTCTTC. Protein product: CASSLQGTFPDEQFF. The chain joins TRBV12-3 or TRBV12-4 to TRBJ2-1; tentative D call: TRBD1 (6 bases). V gave up 6 bases and J gave up 8 bases, with 20 bases separating them. CDR3 length: 15 residues.

V gene TRBV19 combines with J gene TRBJ2-1; D is ambiguous. Trimming cost V 3 bases and J 4 bases, with 13 bases left between them. CDR3 size: 15 residues. The germline V gene encodes CDR1 LNHDA and CDR2 SQIVND (reference sequence). In nucleotides, the CDR3 is TGTGCCAGTAGTATCCCAACACTGGGGTACAATGAGCAGTTCTTC. As protein: CASSIPTLGYNEQFF.

The table lists this clonotype with a few counts. The chain combines TRBV19 with TRBJ1-3; D ambiguous. V was trimmed by 4 bases and J by 0 bases, leaving 10 bases between them. This CDR3 is built from 15 residues. CDR1 and CDR2 from the germline V gene are LNHDA and SQIVND (reference sequence). CDR3 in DNA: TGTGCCAGTAGTACCGTTACCATCTCTGGAAACACCATATATTTT. This gives the protein CASSTVTISGNTIYF.